The 13 T cell receptor beta chains given below trace back to one sample, sequenced in a study of shared clonotypes between healthy human individuals. The protocol was immunoSEQ multiplex PCR, while the TCRdb copy is restricted to in-frame clones and leaves out a portion. The sample consists of nearly 2 million clones, over 85% of them appearing once. Naive CD8 cells were CD45RO-negative, positively selected for CCR7, excluding terminally differentiated effector memory CD45RA+ cells. The source material was naive CD8+ T cells sorted from blood. These receptors were taken from a man aged 18 to 30 in good health.

This clone has a single count. This chain uses TRBV28 with TRBJ2-7; 10 positions agree with TRBD2. This CDR3 has 14 amino acids. In germline, CDR1 is MDHEN, CDR2 SYDVKM. V was clipped by 8 bases and J by 2 bases; unmatched bases: 6. The CDR3 DNA sequence: TGTGCCAGCTGCCCGGGACTAGCGACCTACGAGCAGTACTTC. Amino acids: CASCPGLATYEQYF.

The chain combines TRBV6-5 with TRBJ2-7, with D possibly matching TRBD2 (5 bases). Germline V lookup: CDR1 MNHEY, CDR2 SVGAGI. V was clipped by 3 bases and J by 4 bases, with 16 bases between them. The CDR3 has 15 residues. The CDR3 DNA sequence: TGTGCCAGCAGTTATCGGGGTCTTCATCCGTACGAGCAGTACTTC. Translation: CASSYRGLHPYEQYF.

As for this clone: This sample includes further DNA sequences coding for the same CDR3. The rearrangement joins TRBV4-1 to TRBJ2-7; D is uncertain. The V end was cut by 2 bases, the J end by 0 bases, with 8 bases between. This CDR3 is 14 amino acids long. The germline V gene has CDR1 MGHRA and CDR2 YSYEKL. The chain's CDR3 is CASSQRQSSYEQYF. The CDR3 DNA is TGCGCCAGCAGCCAACGGCAGAGCTCCTACGAGCAGTACTTC.

The chain joins TRBV2 to TRBJ2-3; TRBD2 matches 7 bases. The CDR3 runs to 17 residues. Per germline, CDR1 SNHLY and CDR2 FYNNEI. V shed 3 bases, J shed 3 bases, and the junction held 12 bases outside the gene matches. This CDR3 reads CASSDSSGGGSTDTQYF. The CDR3 coding sequence is TGTGCCAGCAGTGATTCGTCGGGAGGCGGGAGTACAGATACGCAGTATTTT.

The chain recombines TRBV6-1 with TRBJ1-4; D is possibly TRBD1 (5 bases). V lost 4 bases to trimming and J lost 6 bases, with 15 bases between them. Germline loops: CDR1 MNHNS, CDR2 SASEGT. The CDR3 consists of 15 residues. CDR3 DNA sequence: TGTGCCAGCAGTGGAAGTCGAGGGGTGGATGAAAAACTGTTTTTT. As protein: CASSGSRGVDEKLFF.

This clone has a single count. The chain joins TRBV5-6 to TRBJ1-3; D not resolved. Trimming pared 2 bases from V and 1 base from J, leaving 16 bases between. The germline gives CDR1 SGHDT, CDR2 YYEEEE. The CDR3 spans 17 residues. CDR3 protein: CASSFSSDLGSGNTIYF. The CDR3 bases are TGTGCCAGCAGCTTTTCCTCGGACCTTGGGTCTGGAAACACCATATATTTT.

A single count supports this clone. The genes are TRBV7-8 and TRBJ1-3; D uncertain. This CDR3 has 15 amino acids. Germline assignment: CDR1 SGHVS and CDR2 FQNEAQ. Trimming took off 1 base at V and 0 bases at J, with 7 bases between the two ends. The DNA of the CDR3 is TGTGCCAGCAGCTTAGAGGCGGGCTCTGGAAACACCATATATTTT. Protein: CASSLEAGSGNTIYF.

V is TRBV4-1 and J is TRBJ1-1; TRBD1 agrees at 7 bases. V shed 6 bases and J 1 base; nucleotides not matched to a gene: 8. Germline-derived CDR1 and CDR2 are MGHRA and YSYEKL. The CDR3 sequence is 15 residues long. The CDR3: CASRHRQGSNTEAFF. For the CDR3, the DNA is TGCGCCAGCAGACACCGACAGGGCTCGAACACTGAAGCTTTCTTT.

This chain links TRBV4-1 with TRBJ2-7; no clear D. In germline, CDR1 is MGHRA, CDR2 YSYEKL. V was clipped by 0 bases and J by 2 bases, with 8 bases between them. The length of the CDR3 is 14 residues. The chain's CDR3 is CASSQDARAYEQYF. CDR3 sequence (DNA): TGCGCCAGCAGCCAAGATGCCAGAGCCTACGAGCAGTACTTC.

This chain joins TRBV29-1 and TRBJ2-7; the match to TRBD1 covers 9 bases. The CDR3 length is 15 residues. CDR1 is SQVTM, CDR2 ANQGSEA, per germline. V lost 0 bases and J lost 1; bases outside the gene matches: 4. The CDR3 DNA sequence: TGCAGCGTTGAAGATCGGACAGGGGTATCCTACGAGCAGTACTTC. It translates to CSVEDRTGVSYEQYF.

The CDR3 here is CASSLVGGGSSYNEQFF. Here the CDR3 DNA reads TGCGCCAGCAGCTTGGTTGGCGGGGGGTCCTCCTACAATGAGCAGTTCTTC. The chain is built from TRBV5-1 and TRBJ2-1, with 8 bases matching TRBD2. This CDR3 has 17 residues. V shed 0 bases, J shed 0 bases, and the junction held 5 bases outside the gene matches. The germline V gene has CDR1 SGHRS and CDR2 YFSETQ.

The rearrangement links TRBV7-9 to TRBJ1-4; TRBD1 is a possible D gene (5 bases). CDR1 is SEHNR and CDR2 is FQNEAQ in the germline V gene (reference sequence). The length of the CDR3 is 14 residues. Deletions cut 2 bases from V and 8 bases from J, with 12 bases between. CDR3 coding DNA: TGTGCCAGCAGCTTACAGGGTGGTTGGGAAAAACTGTTTTTT. Protein sequence: CASSLQGGWEKLFF.

J is TRBJ1-5 and V is TRBV2, with D unresolved. Trimming shortened V by 2 bases and J by 0 bases, and 8 bases separated the two germline ends. Germline V lookup: CDR1 SNHLY, CDR2 FYNNEI. CDR3 length: 15 amino acids. CDR3 region: CASSEWSHSNQPQHF. CDR3 sequence (DNA): TGTGCCAGCAGTGAATGGAGCCATAGCAATCAGCCCCAGCATTTT.